The source of this T cell receptor (beta chain) is a study of OX40 agonist ivuxolimab in advanced cancers. Describing the broader study: Ivuxolimab was a fully human IgG2 agonistic monoclonal antibody targeting the costimulatory receptor OX40 (CD134). Intravenous ivuxolimab was administered to patients every 2 weeks at six dose levels: 0.01, 0.1, 0.3, 1.5, 3 and 10 mg/kg. Of the roughly 52 dose-escalation patients, hepatocellular carcinoma was present in about 20, melanoma in approximately 15, renal cell carcinoma in 9 and head and neck cancer in 9. In the dose-escalation cohort, around four fifths of patients were male, and the mean age was approximately 64 years, with a range of roughly 23 to 85. Prior anti-PD-1, anti-PD-L1 or anti-CTLA-4 therapy was permitted, and checkpoint inhibitors had been received by under 50% of dose-escalation patients. Partial responses occurred in three dose-escalation patients: two with cutaneous melanoma and one with hepatocellular carcinoma. The point of sequencing TCRbeta in the periphery was to test whether ivuxolimab changed TCR sequence diversity and drove clonal T-cell expansion. The paper reports the monotherapy dose-escalation portion (N of about 54 patients) of the phase I ivuxolimab trial.

To sequence the TCRbeta CDR3 region, genomic DNA was isolated from the sorted cells. The immunoSEQ Assay was used for sequencing of TCRbeta CDR3 regions. TCRdb obtained this table from immuneACCESS and retained in-frame rearrangements with V and J assigned. These tables miss some clones; where compared with another copy, unresolved V genes account for less than half of the shortfall, and the remainder is unexplained. For this sample there are tens of thousands of clones; roughly nine tenths appear just once. The ten largest clones take up under 2% of the sample. The trial excluded patients who had a history of autoimmune disease or were on systemic immunosuppression. Peripheral blood for TCR sequencing was drawn from every dose cohort at baseline, at cycle 4 day 1 and at cycle 7 day 1. Samples came from an open-label, multicenter, first-in-human phase I dose-escalation trial of ivuxolimab. The trial enrolled adults with locally advanced or metastatic head and neck squamous cell, hepatocellular, melanoma or renal cell carcinoma. CD4+ and CD8+ T cells were sorted separately from peripheral blood before TCR sequencing.

The paper's findings and limits, for the study overall: After ivuxolimab, CD8+ T cells had more expanded clones than CD4+ T cells on average. In partial responders in the 0.1-3.0 mg/kg groups, normalized peripheral clonal expansion was found to be among the lowest, especially among CD8+ T cells. Clonal expansion of both CD4+ and CD8+ blood T cells was observed from baseline to week 6 at doses 0.1 to 3.0 mg/kg. Which antigens the clonally expanded peripheral T cells were specific for was not determined. Low levels of normalized T-cell clonal expansion were also seen in some patients who did not respond.

CDR1 and CDR2, looked up from the germline V gene, are SGHDT and YYEEEE. V loses 4 bases, J loses 0 bases, and the germline ends lie 14 bases apart. The CDR3 sequence holds 16 residues, the cysteine and phenylalanine included. The only DNA kept is the CDR3, 48 bases in frame from the first base. A remark on this clone: No antigen is known for it. Base qualities are not recorded, but no much larger clone differs from it by a single base.

In this chain, TRBV5-6 is recombined with TRBJ2-1; 6 matching bases give a weak D call of TRBD1. Sequencing was performed on CD4+ or CD8+ T cells sorted from blood, taken in a trial of the OX40 agonist ivuxolimab. The TCR originated in an adult with an advanced solid tumor such as melanoma, head and neck, liver or kidney cancer. This receptor carries the CDR3 CASSTTGAVSYNEQFF. The DNA is TGTGCCAGCAGCACGACAGGAGCGGTCTCCTACAATGAGCAGTTCTTC.